The text below deals with one T cell receptor (beta chain). Its antigen is currently unknown. Germline V gene data show CDR1 as SGDLS and CDR2 as YYNGEE. V lost 3 bases, J lost 7 bases, and 5 bases stayed unmatched. This CDR3 spans 16 amino acids. The entry originates in a study of graft-versus-host responses after intestinal transplantation. Study in general: Multivisceral, liver-intestinal, or isolated intestinal grafts went to recipients. Anti-thymocyte globulin induction preceded approximately three years of tacrolimus and steroid maintenance in all recipients. Overall study results and limits: Detected in recipient marrow were GvH clones, some of which were first observed in ileum or blood. Maximum circulating GvH clone levels tracked with early post-transplant HvG decreases.

Profiled with immunoSEQ multiplex PCR; TCRdb holds only in-frame clones, not every one. The table lists 80,000 to 95,000 clones, less than 90% of them singletons. Specimen: unstimulated CD4+ T cells sorted from spleen or lymph node cells, collected before transplant. This TCR was sampled from a human donor who was the organ donor for an intestinal transplant. The V call is TRBV9, the J call TRBJ2-1; 15 bases align to TRBD2. This CDR3 is CASSAGLAGGYNEQFF. The CDR3 region has the DNA TGTGCCAGCAGCGCAGGACTAGCGGGGGGGTATAATGAGCAGTTCTTC.